This T cell receptor beta chain was identified in a study of T cell responses to AZD1222 COVID-19 vaccine. Notes on this clone: Its target is not known.

Overall study findings and caveats: There were vaccine-associated CD4 TCRs across spike, dominant at 160-218 and 743-854. No repertoire was sampled before or during the peak T cell response, only after it.

Clones were read by immunoSEQ multiplex PCR, and TCRdb kept only the in-frame ones, dropping some. The sample lists 75,000 to 90,000 clones; approximately 85% were seen once. The germline CDR1 and CDR2 sequences are SGHRS and YFSETQ. The CDR3 loop spans 15 amino acids. With 8 bases removed from V and 0 bases from J, the gap between germline ends came to 15 bases. The sequenced sample was peripheral blood, obtained 28 days after the second AZD1222 dose. This chain uses TRBV5-1 with TRBJ2-1; D might be TRBD1 (6 bases). The sequence derives from an adult who received the AZD1222 COVID-19 vaccine. CDR3 sequence reads: CASRTATRSYNEQFF. The CDR3 nucleotides read TGCGCCAGTAGGACAGCAACCCGCTCCTACAATGAGCAGTTCTTC.